One and the same sample provided the 8 T cell receptor beta chains below, sequenced in a study of identical twins. TCRdb independently ran MiXCR on the 5' RACE reads; one entry per CDR3 protein. The table lists around 530,000 distinct CDR3 sequences, roughly 15% of them singletons. This sample also belongs to another study, concerning yellow fever vaccine responses in identical twins.

Sequencing used CD4+ T cells sorted from blood. The receptors originated from a woman aged 18-29 years in good health.

The chain combines TRBV4-2 with TRBJ2-1; TRBD2 might be the D (5 bases). Per germline, CDR1 LGHNA and CDR2 YNFKEQ. V shed 1 base and J shed 5 bases, with 9 bases lying between them. The CDR3 has 14 residues. The CDR3 region is CASSQAGEDNEQFF. The CDR3 DNA is TGTGCCAGCAGCCAAGCCGGGGAAGACAATGAGCAGTTCTTC.

This rearrangement joins TRBV10-1 to TRBJ2-3; the match to TRBD1 covers 10 bases. The V gene end was trimmed by 8 bases and the J gene end by 6 bases; junction bases not matched to a gene: 8. CDR1 is WNHNN, CDR2 SYGVQD, per germline (reference sequence). The CDR3 contains 14 residues. The CDR3 DNA follows: TGCGCCAGCGGCAAGACAGGGGGCAGGGATACGCAGTATTTT. Encoded protein: CASGKTGGRDTQYF.

This clonotype was counted a few times. V is TRBV6-5 and J is TRBJ2-1; possible D gene TRBD1, 7 bases. Trimming took off 2 bases at V and 5 bases at J, with 19 bases between the two ends. Germline V CDR1 and CDR2: MNHEY, SVGAGI. The CDR3 totals 17 residues. The CDR3 loop reads CASSYKGGQTRHNEQFF. The CDR3 region has the DNA TGTGCCAGCAGTTACAAGGGGGGACAGACGCGTCACAATGAGCAGTTCTTC.

This clonotype was observed a handful of times. This chain links TRBV27 with TRBJ2-1, with a tentative D call TRBD2 (6 bases). Trimming pared 4 bases from V and 14 bases from J, leaving 18 bases between. The CDR3 runs 13 residues. CDR1 MNHEY and CDR2 SMNVEV come from the germline V gene (reference sequence). CDR3 DNA sequence: TGTGCCAGCAGTTCCCGAGAACCCAGGAGGGAGTTCTTC. Amino acids: CASSSREPRREFF.

The chain is built from TRBV5-5 and TRBJ2-7; D call uncertain. The germline CDR1 and CDR2 sequences are SGHKS and YYEKEE (reference sequence). V was clipped by 0 bases and J by 2 bases, with 9 bases between them. The CDR3 sequence is 14 residues long. The CDR3 region is CASSLARATYEQYF. CDR3 DNA sequence: TGTGCCAGCAGCTTGGCCCGGGCAACCTACGAGCAGTACTTC.

In this sample, this clonotype turned up a few times. The CDR3 DNA reads TGCGCCAGCAGCTTGGAGGCCCCGTCCGGGGAGCTGTTTTTT. This gives the protein CASSLEAPSGELFF. The chain uses TRBV5-1 and TRBJ2-2; D remains unclear. The V end lost 0 bases, the J end lost 6 bases, and 9 bases lay between the germline ends. This CDR3 contains 14 residues. Germline CDR1 is SGHRS and CDR2 is YFSETQ.

The V call is TRBV11-2, the J call TRBJ2-1, with 14 nucleotides matching TRBD2. The CDR3 runs to 17 residues. Germline CDR1 and CDR2: SGHAT and FQNNGV. V lost 5 bases and J lost 10; bases outside the gene matches: 13. Here the CDR3 reads CASSRDPTSGGAREQFF. The CDR3 DNA sequence: TGTGCCAGCAGCCGCGACCCGACTAGCGGGGGGGCAAGGGAGCAGTTCTTC.

This clonotype was recorded at least ten times. The chain couples TRBV12-3 or TRBV12-4 to TRBJ2-4; maybe TRBD1 (5 bases). The CDR3 has 14 amino acids. The V end was cut by 6 bases, the J end by 0 bases, with 9 bases between. The CDR3 is CASRAGIAKNIQYF. The CDR3 DNA reads as TGTGCCAGCAGGGCAGGGATAGCCAAAAACATTCAGTACTTC.